The rows below give T cell receptor beta chains drawn from one sample of a study of vaccination effects on CD4 cells after COVID-19. The antigens these receptors bind are not known. Here immunoSEQ multiplex PCR was the method, and the copy in TCRdb shows in-frame clones only, minus some. Altogether approximately 25,000 clones are present, around 70% being singletons, with the ten largest covering about 10%. Sequencing used CD4+ T cells from PBMCs cultured with SARS-CoV-2 spike peptides, obtained before COVID-19 vaccination. These receptors all stem from a human donor who received a COVID-19 vaccine. CDR3s include the opening cysteine and the closing phenylalanine or tryptophan. D genes are given only for firm matches. Only some rows state a clone size, as once, few, many or a class for expanded clones.

clone size,D gene,V gene,J gene,CDR3 protein,CDR3 DNA
.,.,TRBV6-4,TRBJ2-7,CASSYNYEQYF,TGTGCCAGCAGCTACAATTACGAGCAGTACTTC
.,.,TRBV19,TRBJ1-3,CASSILNSGNTIYF,TGTGCCAGTAGTATACTGAACTCTGGAAACACCATATATTTT
few,.,TRBV5-1,TRBJ1-2,CASSLTEQGRGLNYGYTF,TGCGCCAGCAGCTTAACAGAGCAGGGTCGAGGGCTTAACTATGGCTACACCTTC
once,.,TRBV12-3/TRBV12-4,TRBJ1-5,CASSPVENQPQHF,TGTGCCAGCAGCCCGGTCGAGAATCAGCCCCAGCATTTT
.,TRBD1,TRBV7-8,TRBJ2-6,CASSLRQGRSGANVLTF,TGTGCCAGCAGCTTAAGACAGGGGCGTTCTGGGGCCAACGTCCTGACTTTC
.,.,TRBV19,TRBJ1-6,CASSRFDSPLHF,TGTGCCAGTAGTAGATTTGATTCACCCCTCCACTTT
.,TRBD1,TRBV19,TRBJ1-6,CASSIQPRDRVLSPLHF,TGTGCCAGTAGTATCCAACCCCGGGACAGGGTCTTGTCACCCCTCCACTTT
.,TRBD2,TRBV5-4,TRBJ2-7,CASSLGRGGSSYEQYF,TGTGCCAGCAGCTTAGGGCGGGGGGGGAGCTCCTACGAGCAGTACTTC
few,.,TRBV6-2/TRBV6-3,TRBJ1-6,CASSYVTRGGSPLHF,TGTGCCAGCAGTTACGTCACACGAGGGGGTTCACCCCTCCACTTT
.,.,TRBV5-1,TRBJ2-7,CASSFTPAQIREQYF,TGCGCCAGCAGCTTTACACCCGCCCAGATTCGCGAGCAGTACTTC
few,.,TRBV6-5,TRBJ2-1,CASSLGSPSEQFF,TGTGCCAGCAGTCTGGGATCGCCTTCTGAGCAGTTCTTC
few,.,TRBV19,TRBJ2-6,CASSFRNSGANVLTF,TGTGCCAGTTCTTTCAGGAACTCTGGGGCCAACGTCCTGACTTTC
.,TRBD1,TRBV10-3,TRBJ2-1,CAISALDRADNEQFF,TGTGCCATCAGCGCGCTGGACAGGGCCGACAATGAGCAGTTCTTC
.,TRBD2,TRBV9,TRBJ2-5,CASSDRLAGGETQYF,TGTGCCAGCAGCGACCGACTAGCGGGAGGAGAGACCCAGTACTTC
.,.,TRBV2,TRBJ2-3,CASRNQILPDTQYF,TGTGCCAGCAGAAACCAAATCCTCCCAGATACGCAGTATTTT
.,.,TRBV27,TRBJ1-1,CASSLYQGPMNTEAFF,TGTGCCAGCAGTTTATATCAGGGGCCCATGAACACTGAAGCTTTCTTT
.,TRBD2,TRBV4-1,TRBJ2-5,CASSQGRGVQETQYF,TGCGCCAGCAGCCAAGGACGGGGGGTCCAAGAGACCCAGTACTTC
.,.,TRBV18,TRBJ2-7,CASSPQGLEQYF,TGTGCCAGCTCACCACAGGGGTTAGAGCAGTACTTC
few,TRBD2,TRBV7-9,TRBJ2-4,CASSPSGGAGSQYF,TGTGCCAGCAGCCCTAGCGGGGGGGCAGGTTCTCAGTACTTC
.,.,TRBV18,TRBJ2-3,CASSQGLPTDTQYF,TGTGCCAGCTCACAGGGACTCCCCACAGATACGCAGTATTTT
.,TRBD2,TRBV10-3,TRBJ2-5,CAIRDRTSGETQYF,TGTGCCATCAGGGATAGGACTAGCGGGGAGACCCAGTACTTC
.,.,TRBV5-4,TRBJ1-2,CASSLGGAGYGYTF,TGTGCCAGCAGCTTGGGCGGGGCAGGGTATGGCTACACCTTC
.,TRBD2,TRBV18,TRBJ2-5,CASSPPGLGGYETQYF,TGTGCCAGCTCACCGCCGGGACTAGGAGGGTACGAGACCCAGTACTTC
few,.,TRBV19,TRBJ1-1,CASSSGLNTEAFF,TGTGCCAGTAGTTCAGGATTGAACACTGAAGCTTTCTTT
.,TRBD2,TRBV6-4,TRBJ2-1,CASSDSASGSWDEQFF,TGTGCCAGCAGTGACTCCGCTAGCGGGAGTTGGGATGAGCAGTTCTTC
.,TRBD2,TRBV10-1,TRBJ2-1,CASSGLAASSYNEQFF,TGCGCCAGCAGTGGACTAGCGGCAAGCTCCTACAATGAGCAGTTCTTC
.,TRBD1,TRBV29-1,TRBJ2-3,CSAGTGVTDTQYF,TGCAGCGCTGGGACAGGGGTAACAGATACGCAGTATTTT
.,.,TRBV5-4,TRBJ1-2,CASSLVPGRGSPLGYTF,TGTGCCAGCAGCTTGGTGCCGGGACGGGGCAGCCCTCTGGGCTACACCTTC
.,TRBD1,TRBV19,TRBJ1-2,CASSIRQGHGYTF,TGTGCCAGTAGTATAAGACAGGGGCATGGCTACACCTTC
.,.,TRBV5-8,TRBJ1-5,CASSRGVESNQPQHF,TGTGCCAGCAGCAGAGGGGTGGAAAGCAATCAGCCCCAGCATTTT
.,.,TRBV29-1,TRBJ1-1,CSVARGAGAEGNEAFF,TGCAGCGTCGCACGGGGGGCAGGTGCAGAAGGGAATGAAGCTTTCTTT
.,.,TRBV27,TRBJ2-2,CASSLKGANTGELFF,TGTGCCAGCAGTTTAAAAGGAGCGAACACCGGGGAGCTGTTTTTT
.,.,TRBV6-5,TRBJ1-1,CASSRGYTEAFF,TGTGCCAGCAGTAGGGGGTACACTGAAGCTTTCTTT
.,.,TRBV3-1/TRBV3-2,TRBJ2-3,CASSQDGARVSAQYF,TGTGCCAGCAGCCAAGATGGGGCTAGAGTTTCGGCGCAGTATTTT
few,TRBD1,TRBV7-2,TRBJ1-1,CASSSGTAHWDTEAFF,TGTGCCAGCAGCTCAGGGACAGCCCATTGGGACACTGAAGCTTTCTTT
.,.,TRBV3-1/TRBV3-2,TRBJ2-5,CASSQDRSGTQYF,TGTGCCAGCAGCCAAGATCGCAGCGGGACCCAGTACTTC
.,TRBD2,TRBV5-4,TRBJ2-2,CASSLYLASGTGELFF,TGTGCCAGCAGCTTGTATCTGGCTAGCGGAACCGGGGAGCTGTTTTTT
.,.,TRBV7-9,TRBJ1-1,CASSALRADTEAFF,TGTGCCAGCAGCGCCCTCCGGGCTGACACTGAAGCTTTCTTT
.,.,TRBV11-3,TRBJ2-5,CASSSRASETQYF,TGTGCCAGCAGCTCCCGGGCCTCGGAGACCCAGTACTTC
.,.,TRBV2,TRBJ2-2,CASTQGRSNTGELFF,TGTGCCAGCACTCAGGGTCGCTCGAACACCGGGGAGCTGTTTTTT